The source of this T cell receptor beta chain is a study of response to subunit inactivated influenza vaccine. Findings and caveats of the study: It was the authors' suggestion that each seasonal influenza vaccination recruits few new T cells.

About this clonotype: Antigen specificity is unknown.

This CDR3 has 12 residues. The germline gives CDR1 MNHEY, CDR2 SVGEGT. With 8 bases removed from V and 9 bases from J, the gap between germline ends came to 17 bases. TCRdb recomputed calls from the RT-PCR reads with MiXCR, one row per CDR3 protein. The top ten clones hold around 7.6% of a sample with roughly 630,000 distinct CDR3 sequences, around 15% of them seen once. The TCR originated in a man between 45 and 60 years old who received an inactivated influenza vaccine. The rearrangement uses TRBV6-2 or TRBV6-3 and TRBJ2-7, with D unresolved. The source was PBMCs from blood, collected roughly 2 weeks before vaccination. The CDR3 nucleotides read TGTGCCAGCGGCGGCCACGGCGCCGCGCAGTACTTC. Translating it yields CASGGHGAAQYF.